The present entry profiles one T cell receptor beta chain with its context. Antigen: not known. CDR1 SEHNR and CDR2 FQNEAQ come from the germline V gene (reference sequence). Trimming removed 0 bases at V and 3 bases at J, with 9 bases between. This CDR3 comprises 14 residues. The assay was immunoSEQ multiplex PCR, and TCRdb's table has in-frame clones only and misses some. In the table there are some 790,000 clones, 72% of which are singletons. The sample comes from a study of shared clonotypes between healthy human individuals. Study-level findings and limits: Naive subsets tended to show greater estimated richness than memory subsets.

The V and J genes are TRBV7-9 and TRBJ2-7; unclear D gene. Sequencing was done on a sample of memory CD4+ T cells sorted from blood. Indicated subset: CD45RA-negative fraction. This sequence originates from a woman under 40 in good health. CDR3 DNA: TGTGCCAGCAGCTTAGCTACGAGTATCTACGAGCAGTACTTC. It translates to CASSLATSIYEQYF.